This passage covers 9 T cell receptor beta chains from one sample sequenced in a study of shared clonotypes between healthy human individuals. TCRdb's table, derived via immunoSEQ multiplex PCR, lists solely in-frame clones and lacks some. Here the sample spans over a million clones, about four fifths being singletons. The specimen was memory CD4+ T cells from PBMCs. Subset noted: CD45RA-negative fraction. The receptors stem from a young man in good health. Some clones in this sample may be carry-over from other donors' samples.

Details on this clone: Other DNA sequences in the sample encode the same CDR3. The CDR3 DNA follows: TGTGCCAGCAGCGTAGCTCCAGGGGGCTACGAGCAGTACTTC. Translation gives CASSVAPGGYEQYF. The chain combines TRBV9 with TRBJ2-7; 7 nucleotides line up with TRBD1. The CDR3 loop spans 14 amino acids. J was trimmed by 3 bases and V by 0 bases; bases with no gene match: 3. CDR1 is SGDLS and CDR2 is YYNGEE in the germline V gene.

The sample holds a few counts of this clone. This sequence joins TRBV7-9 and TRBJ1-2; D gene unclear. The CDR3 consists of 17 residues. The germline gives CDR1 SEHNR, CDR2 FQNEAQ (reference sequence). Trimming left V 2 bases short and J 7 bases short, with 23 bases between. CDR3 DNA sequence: TGTGCCAGCAGCTTAAAGGGAGCGGTACTAACTATGAGTGGCTACACCTTC. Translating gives CASSLKGAVLTMSGYTF.

The CDR3 is CASSPHPDRDTEAFF. The CDR3, as DNA: TGTGCCAGCAGCCCCCATCCGGACAGGGACACTGAAGCTTTCTTT. The J gene is TRBJ1-1, the V gene TRBV9; 8 bases are a match to TRBD1. The V segment lost 4 bases and the J segment 3 bases; nucleotides outside the gene matches: 8. The germline V gene has CDR1 SGDLS and CDR2 YYNGEE. The CDR3 runs 15 residues.

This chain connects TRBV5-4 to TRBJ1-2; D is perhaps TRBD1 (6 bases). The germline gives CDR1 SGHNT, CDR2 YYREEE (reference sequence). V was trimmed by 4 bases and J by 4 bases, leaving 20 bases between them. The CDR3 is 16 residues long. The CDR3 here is CASSRGGQPDSYGYTF. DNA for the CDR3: TGTGCCAGCAGCCGGGGTGGACAGCCGGATTCCTATGGCTACACCTTC.

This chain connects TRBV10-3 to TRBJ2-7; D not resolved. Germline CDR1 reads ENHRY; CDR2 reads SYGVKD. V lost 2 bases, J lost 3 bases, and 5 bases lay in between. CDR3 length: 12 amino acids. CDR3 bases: TGTGCCATCAGTGAGGAGAGCTACGAGCAGTACTTC. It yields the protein CAISEESYEQYF.

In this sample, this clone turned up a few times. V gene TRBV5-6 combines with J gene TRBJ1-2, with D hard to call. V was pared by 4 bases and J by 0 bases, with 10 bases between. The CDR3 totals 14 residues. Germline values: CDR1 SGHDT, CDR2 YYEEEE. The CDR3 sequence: CASSTSRANYGYTF. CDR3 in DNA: TGTGCCAGCAGCACGTCCAGAGCTAACTATGGCTACACCTTC.

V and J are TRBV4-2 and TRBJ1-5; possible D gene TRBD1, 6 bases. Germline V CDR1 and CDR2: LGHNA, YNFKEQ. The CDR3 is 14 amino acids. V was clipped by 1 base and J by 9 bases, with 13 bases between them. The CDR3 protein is CASSQVGRGLPQHF. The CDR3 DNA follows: TGTGCCAGCAGCCAAGTAGGAAGGGGGTTGCCCCAGCATTTT.

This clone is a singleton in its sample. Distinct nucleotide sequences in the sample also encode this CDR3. The CDR3 reads CASSLVGPNTEAFF. The CDR3 bases are TGTGCCAGCAGCTTAGTAGGGCCCAACACTGAAGCTTTCTTT. The chain couples TRBV7-2 to TRBJ1-1; D is uncertain. V was trimmed by 1 base and J by 2 bases, leaving 8 bases between them. The CDR3 covers 14 residues. Germline-derived CDR1 and CDR2 are SGHTA and FQGNSA.

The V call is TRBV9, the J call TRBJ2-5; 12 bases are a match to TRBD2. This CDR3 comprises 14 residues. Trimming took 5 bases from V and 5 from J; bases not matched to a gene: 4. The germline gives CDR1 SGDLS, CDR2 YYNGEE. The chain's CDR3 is CASSAGTSGETQYF. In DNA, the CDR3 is TGTGCCAGCAGTGCCGGGACTAGCGGGGAGACCCAGTACTTC.